A selection of T cell receptor beta chains follows, all from one sample in a study of T cells in Graves' hyperthyroidism and ophthalmopathy. Each CDR3 protein gets one entry after TCRdb re-called the multiplex PCR reads with MiXCR. The repertoire holds under 450,000 distinct CDR3 sequences, with about 13% as singletons. The source material was blood. Receptors originate from a young man with Graves' hyperthyroidism that later progressed to Graves' ophthalmopathy. CDR3s include the opening cysteine and the closing phenylalanine or tryptophan. D genes are given only for firm matches. A clone size is listed for some rows: how often the clone was seen (once, few, many), or a class if it is expanded.

D	V	J	size	CDR3	DNA
NA	TRBV24-1	TRBJ1-2	NA	CATSDFSRDYGYTF	TGTGCCACCAGTGATTTCAGCAGGGACTATGGCTACACCTTC
NA	TRBV20-1	TRBJ2-1	few	CSARTELAYYNEQFF	TGCAGTGCTAGAACCGAACTAGCCTACTACAATGAGCAGTTCTTC
NA	TRBV15	TRBJ1-1	many	CATSSGNTEAFF	TGTGCCACCAGCTCGGGGAACACTGAAGCTTTCTTT
NA	TRBV11-2	TRBJ2-3	few	CASSLDRLDTQYF	TGTGCCAGCAGCTTAGATCGGTTAGATACGCAGTATTTT
NA	TRBV11-2	TRBJ2-5	few	CASGFAGIQETQYF	TGTGCCAGCGGGTTCGCGGGAATCCAAGAGACCCAGTACTTC
NA	TRBV6-4	TRBJ1-5	many	CASPTVTNQPQHF	TGTGCCAGCCCCACAGTTACTAATCAGCCCCAGCATTTT
TRBD1	TRBV6-5	TRBJ2-7	many	CASSYRDRDYEQYF	TGTGCCAGCAGTTACCGAGACAGGGACTACGAGCAGTACTTC
TRBD2	TRBV4-2	TRBJ2-5	few	CASSRLQRGAQETQYF	TGTGCCAGCAGCAGACTTCAGCGGGGGGCGCAAGAGACCCAGTACTTC
NA	TRBV19	TRBJ1-5	NA	CASNMLGNSNQPQHF	TGTGCCAGTAATATGCTGGGCAATAGCAATCAGCCCCAGCATTTT
NA	TRBV12-3/TRBV12-4	TRBJ1-5	many	CASSLSLSSQHF	TGTGCCAGCAGTTTAAGTCTCTCGTCCCAGCATTTT
NA	TRBV5-6	TRBJ2-1	many	CASSLTGGALGDEQFF	TGTGCCAGCAGCCTGACGGGGGGCGCCCTCGGGGATGAGCAGTTCTTC
TRBD2	TRBV30	TRBJ2-7	NA	CAWERAGLIYEQYF	TGTGCCTGGGAACGAGCGGGGCTAATCTACGAGCAGTACTTC
NA	TRBV9	TRBJ1-1	many	CASSPQSVNTEAFF	TGTGCCAGCAGCCCCCAAAGCGTGAACACTGAAGCTTTCTTT
NA	TRBV30	TRBJ1-5	NA	CAWSVGISNQPQHF	TGTGCCTGGAGTGTTGGGATTAGCAATCAGCCCCAGCATTTT
TRBD1	TRBV18	TRBJ1-3	few	CASSPRQGDQSIYF	TGTGCCAGCTCACCACGACAGGGTGACCAATCCATATATTTT
TRBD2	TRBV13	TRBJ2-3	NA	CASSPPRGLAGGDTQYF	TGTGCCAGCAGCCCGCCCCGGGGACTAGCGGGGGGCGATACGCAGTATTTT
TRBD2	TRBV9	TRBJ2-1	NA	CASSNGGGFNEQFF	TGTGCCAGCAGCAACGGGGGGGGATTCAATGAGCAGTTCTTC
NA	TRBV20-1	TRBJ1-2	few	CSARTGRGYGYTF	TGCAGTGCTAGGACAGGAAGAGGCTATGGCTACACCTTC
NA	TRBV28	TRBJ2-3	many	CASSPPVSDTQYF	TGTGCCAGCAGTCCCCCAGTTTCAGATACGCAGTATTTT
NA	TRBV5-6	TRBJ2-3	many	CASSLVAGNTDTQYF	TGTGCCAGCAGCTTGGTGGCAGGGAATACAGATACGCAGTATTTT
NA	TRBV12-3/TRBV12-4	TRBJ1-3	many	CASSFTYGRRSGNTIYF	TGTGCCAGCAGTTTTACCTATGGACGGCGCTCTGGAAACACCATATATTTT
NA	TRBV6-1	TRBJ1-3	NA	CASRLALSGNTIYF	TGTGCCAGCAGACTGGCGCTCTCTGGAAACACCATATATTTT
TRBD2	TRBV7-3	TRBJ2-7	NA	CASSVGLAATYEQYF	TGTGCCAGCAGCGTCGGACTAGCGGCGACCTACGAGCAGTACTTC
NA	TRBV10-1	TRBJ2-2	NA	CASSADFPGELFF	TGCGCCAGCAGCGCGGATTTTCCCGGGGAGCTGTTTTTT
NA	TRBV19	TRBJ1-5	many	CASNRDSLNQPQHF	TGTGCCAGTAACCGGGACTCTCTCAATCAGCCCCAGCATTTT
TRBD1	TRBV5-1	TRBJ2-7	few	CASSLSSGQGASYEQYF	TGCGCCAGCAGCTTATCATCTGGCCAGGGGGCCTCCTACGAGCAGTACTTC
NA	TRBV10-3	TRBJ1-4	many	CAISGLPGVEKLFF	TGTGCCATCAGTGGTCTCCCAGGGGTTGAAAAACTGTTTTTT
NA	TRBV5-1	TRBJ1-5	NA	CASSSRTVYSNQPQHF	TGCGCCAGCAGCTCGCGGACAGTTTATAGCAATCAGCCCCAGCATTTT
TRBD2	TRBV7-8	TRBJ2-3	many	CASSPLAGGLTDTQYF	TGTGCCAGCAGCCCACTAGCGGGGGGCCTCACAGATACGCAGTATTTT
NA	TRBV11-2	TRBJ1-4	few	CASSSRGRANEKLFF	TGTGCCAGCAGCTCGCGGGGAAGAGCTAATGAAAAACTGTTTTTT
TRBD1	TRBV3-1	TRBJ1-1	many	CASSQIAGTGEMNTEAFF	TGTGCCAGCAGCCAAATCGCCGGGACAGGGGAGATGAACACTGAAGCTTTCTTT
TRBD2	TRBV4-1	TRBJ2-2	many	CASSLSLGLAARGTGELFF	TGCGCCAGCAGCCTCTCTCTGGGACTAGCGGCGAGGGGCACCGGGGAGCTGTTTTTT
NA	TRBV7-9	TRBJ2-7	NA	CASTSDDTRYEQYF	TGTGCCAGCACCTCCGATGACACCCGCTACGAGCAGTACTTC
NA	TRBV30	TRBJ1-2	many	CAWSVHRNPRGYTF	TGTGCCTGGAGTGTACACAGGAACCCTCGTGGCTACACCTTC
NA	TRBV28	TRBJ1-6	NA	CASSPEFYNSPLHF	TGTGCCAGCAGCCCAGAGTTTTATAATTCACCCCTCCACTTT
NA	TRBV30	TRBJ1-5	NA	CAWSDSLGQPRHF	TGTGCCTGGAGCGACAGTCTCGGTCAGCCCCGGCATTTT
NA	TRBV30	TRBJ2-2	NA	CAWSLTTGELFF	TGTGCCTGGAGTCTTACTACCGGGGAGCTGTTTTTT
NA	TRBV6-1	TRBJ2-3	few	CASKLVRTGTDTQYF	TGTGCCAGCAAGCTCGTGAGGACAGGCACAGATACGCAGTATTTT
NA	TRBV7-8	TRBJ1-2	NA	CASSLAQGAYLGWYTF	TGTGCCAGCAGCTTAGCGCAAGGGGCCTACTTAGGGTGGTACACCTTC
NA	TRBV7-2	TRBJ2-2	NA	CASSVTRETGELFF	TGTGCCAGCAGCGTAACTAGGGAAACCGGGGAGCTGTTTTTT
TRBD1	TRBV7-9	TRBJ2-3	many	CASSSGGTGDTDTQYF	TGTGCCAGCAGCTCGGGCGGGACAGGGGACACAGATACGCAGTATTTT
NA	TRBV28	TRBJ1-5	NA	CASGHQPQHF	TGTGCCAGCGGCCATCAGCCCCAGCATTTT
TRBD1	TRBV3-1	TRBJ1-4	many	CASSQDFGQGNEKLFF	TGTGCCAGCAGCCAAGATTTCGGACAGGGTAATGAAAAACTGTTTTTT
TRBD2	TRBV6-1	TRBJ2-3	NA	CASSPGGVADTRYF	TGTGCCAGCAGCCCGGGGGGGGTCGCAGATACGCGGTATTTT
TRBD2	TRBV6-4	TRBJ2-3	NA	CASSDATSGGADTQYF	TGTGCCAGCAGTGACGCGACTAGCGGTGGGGCAGATACGCAGTATTTT
TRBD1	TRBV10-3	TRBJ1-3	few	CAISPGTGIVNTIYF	TGTGCCATCAGTCCCGGGACAGGGATCGTAAACACCATATATTTT
TRBD1	TRBV20-1	TRBJ1-4	few	CSARPLRGQGTNFVWEKLFF	TGCAGTGCTAGACCCTTGCGGGGACAGGGAACTAATTTCGTATGGGAAAAACTGTTTTTT
NA	TRBV5-1	TRBJ1-3	few	CASRYSEVGNTIYF	TGCGCCAGTCGGTACTCCGAGGTTGGAAACACCATATATTTT
TRBD2	TRBV24-1	TRBJ2-3	NA	CATSDLSAGGRTDTQYF	TGTGCCACCAGTGATTTGTCCGCGGGGGGGCGCACAGATACGCAGTATTTT
TRBD1	TRBV15	TRBJ2-1	few	CATWDRRGDEQFF	TGTGCCACCTGGGACAGAAGGGGCGATGAGCAGTTCTTC
NA	TRBV27	TRBJ1-3	many	CASSLSARWSRNTIYF	TGTGCCAGCAGTTTATCGGCGAGGTGGTCTCGAAACACCATATATTTT
TRBD2	TRBV5-4	TRBJ2-3	NA	CASSLWGAGEDTQYF	TGTGCCAGCAGCTTGTGGGGAGCGGGGGAGGATACGCAGTATTTT
NA	TRBV12-3/TRBV12-4	TRBJ2-7	many	CASRRAASYEQYF	TGTGCCAGCAGACGGGCCGCGAGTTACGAGCAGTACTTC
NA	TRBV7-9	TRBJ1-6	many	CASIREGYNSPLHF	TGTGCCAGCATAAGGGAGGGATATAATTCACCCCTCCACTTT